The sequence of this T cell receptor (beta chain) was determined in a study of blood T cell repertoires in COVID-19. Across the whole study: Samples taken during acute and convalescent COVID-19 were collected in the United States, Italy and Spain.

Profiling relied on immunoSEQ multiplex PCR, and the TCRdb table lists in-frame clones only, not all of them. The sample shows 85,000 to 90,000 clones, nearly 90% of them seen only once. V lost 0 bases to trimming and J lost 5 bases, with 14 bases between them. Per germline, CDR1 SGDLS and CDR2 YYNGEE. This CDR3 region has 16 residues. Specimen: peripheral blood. V and J are TRBV9 and TRBJ2-2, with D possibly TRBD1 on 6 matching bases. This clonotype was sampled from a woman aged 80 or older with active COVID-19. DNA of the CDR3: TGTGCCAGCAGCGTAGGTCCAGGGGCGTTTACCGGGGAGCTGTTTTTT. Amino acids: CASSVGPGAFTGELFF.